This paragraph covers one T cell receptor (beta chain) sequence. Its antigen is as yet unknown. The sample is drawn from a study of STAT3 mutations in large granular lymphocyte leukemia. Study in general: Roughly half the longitudinally sequenced T-LGLL patients had canonical STAT3 mutations. General study points: Every T-cell large granular lymphocyte leukemia patient had at least one immunodominant TCR beta clonotype.

Measured with immunoSEQ multiplex PCR; TCRdb has only the in-frame clones, and not every one. The sample shows roughly 40,000 clones, about 81% of them seen only once. CDR1 SGHNT and CDR2 YYREEE come from the germline V gene (reference sequence). V was pared by 3 bases and J by 7 bases, with 16 bases between. The CDR3 length is 14 residues. The genes are TRBV5-4 and TRBJ2-5, with D tentatively TRBD1 (5 bases). The clonotype originates from a human donor with T large granular lymphocyte leukemia. Some clones in this sample may be carry-over from other donors' samples. Sequencing was carried out using PBMCs. CDR3 loop: CASSSRQTGGTQYF. The CDR3 region has the DNA TGTGCCAGCAGCTCGAGACAGACTGGTGGGACCCAGTACTTC.